Shown below are 16 T cell receptor beta chains from a single sample sequenced in a study of blood T cell repertoires in COVID-19. Data came from immunoSEQ multiplex PCR; TCRdb stores just in-frame clones and leaves some out. The repertoire holds 150,000 to 200,000 clones, 90% seen once, with about 0.66% in the top ten. Sequenced input: peripheral blood. These receptors all come from a man in his fifties or sixties with acute or convalescent COVID-19.

The CDR3 DNA reads TGTGCCAGCAGTCGGATGGCCCAGACTAGCACAGATACGCAGTATTTT. This gives the protein CASSRMAQTSTDTQYF. The chain employs TRBV28 and TRBJ2-3; no clear D gene. The germline V and J ends were trimmed by 5 bases and 0 bases, with 15 bases remaining between them. The V gene's germline CDR1 is MDHEN and CDR2 SYDVKM. CDR3 size: 16 residues.

The chain combines TRBV7-2 with TRBJ2-5; TRBD1 aligns across 10 bases. Germline trimming cut 5 bases from V and 1 base from J; bases unmatched to any gene: 1. The germline gives CDR1 SGHTA, CDR2 FQGNSA. This CDR3 is built from 14 residues. CDR3: CASSRDRGQETQYF. CDR3 coding DNA: TGTGCCAGCAGCCGGGACAGGGGCCAAGAGACCCAGTACTTC.

The CDR3 here is CASSFDSNTGELFF. The CDR3 DNA is TGTGCCAGCAGCTTTGACAGCAACACCGGGGAGCTGTTTTTT. The V and J genes are TRBV5-4 and TRBJ2-2; the D gene is possibly TRBD1 (5 bases). V lost 2 bases and J 2 bases, leaving 7 bases between the germline ends. The CDR3 covers 14 residues. Germline CDR1 reads SGHNT; CDR2 reads YYREEE (reference sequence).

The chain joins TRBV9 to TRBJ1-1; the D gene is possibly TRBD1 (6 bases). The germline V gene encodes CDR1 SGDLS and CDR2 YYNGEE. The CDR3 has 15 amino acids. Trimming took 4 bases from V and 4 from J, leaving 17 bases between them. CDR3: CASSSETGGGTEAFF. DNA for the CDR3: TGTGCCAGCAGCTCCGAGACAGGAGGAGGCACTGAAGCTTTCTTT.

The gene calls are TRBV24-1 and TRBJ1-2, with D possibly TRBD1 on 6 matching bases. The CDR3 is 14 residues long. V lost 4 bases and J 2 bases, leaving 10 bases between the germline ends. The germline V gene encodes CDR1 KGHDR and CDR2 SFDVKD. The CDR3 loop reads CATSEGGVNYGYTF. The CDR3 DNA is TGTGCCACCAGTGAAGGGGGTGTGAACTATGGCTACACCTTC.

The CDR3 here is CATSLRAGGSNEQFF. CDR3 coding DNA: TGTGCCACCAGCCTAAGGGCGGGAGGCTCCAATGAGCAGTTCTTC. The chain links TRBV15 to TRBJ2-1; 8 bases are shared with TRBD2. Germline CDR1 and CDR2: LNHNV and YYDKDF (reference sequence). The ends lost 5 bases at V and 6 bases at J; junction bases unmatched: 9. The CDR3 runs 15 residues.

The chain carries TRBV19 and TRBJ1-5, with 10 bases matching TRBD1. This CDR3 spans 16 amino acids. Germline lookup yields CDR1 LNHDA and CDR2 SQIVND (reference sequence). V lost 5 bases, J lost 3 bases, and 7 bases stayed unmatched. The CDR3 nucleotides read TGTGCCAGTAGTCCCAGACAGGGGGCTATCAATCAGCCCCAGCATTTT. It specifies CASSPRQGAINQPQHF.

This chain links TRBV27 with TRBJ2-4, with 8 bases identical to TRBD2. The V gene's germline CDR1 is MNHEY and CDR2 SMNVEV (reference sequence). The CDR3 sequence is 14 residues long. The trim removed 6 bases at V and 6 bases at J, leaving 7 bases unmatched. The CDR3, as DNA: TGTGCCAGCAGGCAACCGGGACTAGGAAACATTCAGTACTTC. It is translated as CASRQPGLGNIQYF.

CDR3 protein: CASSQDQGTPNSPLHF. CDR3 coding DNA: TGTGCCAGCAGCCAAGATCAGGGGACCCCTAACTCACCCCTCCACTTT. The chain joins TRBV4-2 to TRBJ1-6, with D tentatively TRBD1 (6 bases). Germline V gene data show CDR1 as LGHNA and CDR2 as YNFKEQ. The CDR3 spans 16 residues. V gave up 0 bases and J gave up 10 bases, with 16 bases separating them.

The rearrangement uses TRBV15 and TRBJ2-7; weak D call: TRBD1 (5 bases). CDR3 length equals 14 residues. Trimming took off 0 bases at V and 3 bases at J, with 9 bases between the two ends. Germline CDR1 and CDR2: LNHNV and YYDKDF (reference sequence). The CDR3 protein is CATSRDRENYEQYV. CDR3 sequence (DNA): TGTGCCACCAGCAGAGACAGGGAAAACTACGAGCAGTACGTC.

This chain uses TRBV30 with TRBJ1-3; D may be TRBD1 (5 bases). Looked up from germline, CDR1 is GTSNPN and CDR2 is SVGIG (reference sequence). CDR3 size: 14 residues. V was shortened by 4 bases and J by 6 bases, with 16 bases between the two germline ends. In DNA form, the CDR3 reads TGTGCCTGGATGGACACCCGTAGTGTAAACACCATATATTTT. Its translation: CAWMDTRSVNTIYF.

J is TRBJ2-7 and V is TRBV30; possible D gene TRBD2, 5 bases. Trimming pared 4 bases from V and 7 bases from J, leaving 14 bases between. The CDR3 totals 12 residues. The germline gives CDR1 GTSNPN, CDR2 SVGIG (reference sequence). In DNA, the CDR3 is TGTGCCTGGAATTTGAATCGGGAAGAGCAGTACTTC. Encoded protein: CAWNLNREEQYF.

V gene TRBV3-1 (or the pseudogene TRBV3-2) combines with J gene TRBJ2-7; D perhaps matches TRBD1 (6 bases). Germline CDR1 and CDR2: LGHDT and YNNKEL (reference sequence). V was pared by 1 base and J by 11 bases, with 15 bases between. The CDR3 is 13 residues long. CDR3 DNA: TGTGCCAGCAGCCAAGCGCCCCGGACAGCGAAGTACGTC. Amino acid sequence: CASSQAPRTAKYV.

This clone has only one observation. The V gene is TRBV29-1, the J gene TRBJ2-1; 14 bases fit TRBD2. Germline CDR1 is SQVTM and CDR2 is ANQGSEA. J gave up 7 bases and V 6 bases, and 8 bases lay outside the gene matches. The CDR3 contains 15 residues. CDR3 DNA sequence: TGCAGCGTCGCCCGAGGGACTAGCGGGGGAAATGAGCAGTTCTTC. Translation gives CSVARGTSGGNEQFF.

This clone appeared a single time. The chain joins TRBV28 to TRBJ1-1; D not resolved. The germline V gene encodes CDR1 MDHEN and CDR2 SYDVKM. The V end was cut by 3 bases, the J end by 6 bases, with 11 bases between. The CDR3 runs 13 residues. The CDR3: CASSLRSSAEAFF. The CDR3 nucleotides are TGTGCCAGCAGTTTGAGGTCTAGCGCTGAAGCTTTCTTT.

V is TRBV15 and J is TRBJ2-5, with TRBD2 matching 12 bases. With V trimmed by 0 bases and J by 5 bases, 4 bases remained unmatched. CDR1 LNHNV and CDR2 YYDKDF come from the germline V gene (reference sequence). CDR3 size: 16 residues. DNA of the CDR3: TGTGCCACCAGCAGAGACCGACTAGCGGGAGTTGAGACCCAGTACTTC. Translating it yields CATSRDRLAGVETQYF.